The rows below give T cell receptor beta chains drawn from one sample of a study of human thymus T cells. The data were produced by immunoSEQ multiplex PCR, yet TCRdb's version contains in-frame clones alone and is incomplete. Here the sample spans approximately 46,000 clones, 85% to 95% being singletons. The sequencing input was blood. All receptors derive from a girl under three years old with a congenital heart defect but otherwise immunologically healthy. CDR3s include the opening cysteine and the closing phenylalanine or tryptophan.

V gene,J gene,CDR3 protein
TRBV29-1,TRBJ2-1,CSGVGQAYNEQFF
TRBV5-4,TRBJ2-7,CASSLEQGLEQYF
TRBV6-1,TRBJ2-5,CASSEETQYF
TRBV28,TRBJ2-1,CASSFLRYNEQFF
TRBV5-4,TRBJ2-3,CASSLGHYTDTQYF
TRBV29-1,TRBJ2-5,CSVVRGSSHLQETQYF
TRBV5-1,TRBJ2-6,CASSYGGTASSGANVLTF
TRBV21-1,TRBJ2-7,CASSKQSYEQYF
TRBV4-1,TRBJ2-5,CASSQGSGGRAETQYF
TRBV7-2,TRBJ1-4,CASSLWQNEKLFF
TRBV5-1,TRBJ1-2,CASSPTGTAGGYTF
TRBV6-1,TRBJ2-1,CASSEMWTGGWNEQFF
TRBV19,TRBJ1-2,CASSRTGNYGYTF
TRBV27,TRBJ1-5,CASSLEYNQPQHF
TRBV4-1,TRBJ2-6,CASSRTPQSRANVLTF
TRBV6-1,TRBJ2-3,CASSEAAEGVPDTQYF
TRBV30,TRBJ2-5,CACSPGQETQYF
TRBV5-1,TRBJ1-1,CASSLLLNTEAFF
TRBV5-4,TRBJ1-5,CASSFGSNQPQHF
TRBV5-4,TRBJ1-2,CASSLRGGYTF
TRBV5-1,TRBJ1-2,CASSLESRNYGYTF
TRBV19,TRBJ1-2,CASREPFSGTGYGYTF
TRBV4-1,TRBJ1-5,CASSPGQFNQPQHF
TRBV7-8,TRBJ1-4,CASSLDVGTNEKLFF
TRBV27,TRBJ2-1,CASRLRTSGRFNEQFF
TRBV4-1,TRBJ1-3,CASSRTGGRSSGNTIYF
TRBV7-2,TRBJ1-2,CASSLRRVGGRNYGYTF
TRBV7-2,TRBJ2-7,CASSSAAGGAYEQYF
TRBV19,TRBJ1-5,CASSIGGSNQPQHF
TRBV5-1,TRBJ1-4,CASSLGANEKLFF
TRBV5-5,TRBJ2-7,CASSPTGTGAYEQYF
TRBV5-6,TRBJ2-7,CASSLDPGTSSYEQYF
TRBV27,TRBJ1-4,CASSLYGTDNEKLFF
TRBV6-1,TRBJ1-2,CASRQLLLSYTF
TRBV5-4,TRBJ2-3,CASSFWREPTDTQYF
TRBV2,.,CASSPRTRTGEQYF
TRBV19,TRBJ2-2,CASLRHKQGTKGLRTGELFF
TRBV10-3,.,CAISVQAGDGEQYF
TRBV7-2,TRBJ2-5,CASSEGQPETQYF
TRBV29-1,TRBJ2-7,CSVETDRVGDEQYF
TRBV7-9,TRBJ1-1,CASSSGYTEAFF
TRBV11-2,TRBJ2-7,CASSPPTGTYEQYF
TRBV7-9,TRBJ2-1,CASSHEGVTRDEQFF
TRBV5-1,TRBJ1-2,CASSDGNYGYTF
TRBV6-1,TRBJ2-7,CASSAGVSFYEQYF
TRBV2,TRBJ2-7,CASSEGEASYEQYF
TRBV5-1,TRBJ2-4,CASSLDGGVANIQYF
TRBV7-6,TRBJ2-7,CASSQRPPGEQYF
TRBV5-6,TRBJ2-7,CASSLGLTARYEQYF
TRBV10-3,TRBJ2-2,CASSGLVSSNTGELFF
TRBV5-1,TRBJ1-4,CASSSRGATNEKLFF